These 11 T cell receptor beta chains came from one sample sequenced in a study of T cells after yellow fever vaccination. Each CDR3 protein is one row after TCRdb ran MiXCR on the 5' RACE reads. This sample has a few hundred thousand distinct CDR3 sequences, with roughly 4% found just once. The sequences come from PBMCs, collected 15 days after the yellow fever booster vaccination. The source of these receptors is a young man who received the YFV17D yellow fever vaccine.

In its sample, this clonotype was seen many times. The chain links TRBV7-9 to TRBJ2-2; D possibly uses TRBD1 or TRBD2 (5 bases each). V dropped 4 bases and J dropped 15 bases, with 21 bases sitting between them. The CDR3 runs 14 residues. CDR1 and CDR2 from the germline V gene are SEHNR and FQNEAQ (reference sequence). The CDR3 sequence: CASSSYAGTSRVFF. The CDR3 DNA sequence: TGTGCCAGCAGCTCCTATGCCGGGACCTCTAGGGTGTTTTTT. Together with reference TRBV7-9 and TRBJ2-2, the CDR3 gives the full variable domain: DTGVSQNPRHKITKRGQNVTFRCDPISEHNRLYWYRQTLGQGPEFLTYFQNEAQLEKSRLLSDRFSAERPKGSFSTLEIQRTEQGDSAMYLCASSSYAGTSRVFFGEGSRLTVL.

This clonotype was detected many times. The chain links TRBV4-3 to TRBJ2-2; perhaps TRBD2 as D (7 bases). V lost 0 bases to trimming and J lost 3 bases, with 17 bases between them. Per the germline V gene, CDR1 is LGHNA and CDR2 is YSLEER. This CDR3 region has 18 residues. The CDR3 loop reads CASSQDHEGGPDTGELFF. CDR3 DNA sequence: TGCGCCAGCAGCCAAGATCATGAGGGGGGGCCGGACACCGGGGAGCTGTTTTTT.

This clonotype occurred many times. Relative to the germline gene, one junction end is altered; a read error may explain this. The chain links TRBV7-7 to TRBJ2-3; D is possibly TRBD1 or TRBD2 (5 bases each). There are 13 residues in the CDR3. Germline V CDR1 and CDR2: SSHAT, FNYEAQ (reference sequence). CDR3 sequence reads: CASSRDVTDTQYF. DNA of the CDR3: TGTGCTAGCAGCAGGGACGTCACAGATACGCAGTATTTT.

This clonotype was picked up many times. This chain connects TRBV5-1 to TRBJ1-1, with a possible D match to TRBD1 (5 bases). Germline V gene data show CDR1 as SGHRS and CDR2 as YFSETQ. Trimming left V 3 bases short and J 2 bases short, with 11 bases between. The CDR3 covers 14 residues. The CDR3 reads CASSYQGSNTEAFF. CDR3 nucleotide sequence: TGCGCCAGCAGCTACCAGGGTTCAAACACTGAAGCTTTCTTT. The whole variable domain, filled in from reference TRBV5-1 and TRBJ1-1, reads KAGVTQTPRYLIKTRGQQVTLSCSPISGHRSVSWYQQTPGQGLQFLFEYFSETQRNKGNFPGRFSGRQFSNSRSEMNVSTLELGDSALYLCASSYQGSNTEAFFGQGTRLTVV.

This clonotype was detected many times. The rearrangement links TRBV5-1 to TRBJ1-2; D unresolved. The CDR3 has 14 amino acids. Germline lookup yields CDR1 SGHRS and CDR2 YFSETQ. Trimming shortened V by 5 bases and J by 4 bases, and 15 bases separated the two germline ends. The DNA of the CDR3 is TGCGCCAGCAGTTATCTCGGTCCTATCTATGGCTACACCTTC. Protein: CASSYLGPIYGYTF.

This clonotype appeared many times. CDR3 nucleotides: TGCGCCAGCAGCTTGGACCTCCGAGTGACCGGGCGCACAGATACGCAGTATTTT. It codes for CASSLDLRVTGRTDTQYF. J is TRBJ2-3 and V is TRBV5-1; D not resolved. V was clipped by 0 bases and J by 1 base, with 18 bases between them. This CDR3 region has 18 residues. CDR1 and CDR2 from the germline V gene are SGHRS and YFSETQ.

This clonotype was found a few times. V is TRBV7-6 and J is TRBJ1-1; D uncertain. The germline V and J ends were trimmed by 1 base and 7 bases, with 7 bases remaining between them. This CDR3 is 12 amino acids long. Germline values: CDR1 SGHVS, CDR2 FNYEAQ. CDR3 in DNA: TGTGCCAGCAGCTTAGTACTGGGTGAAGCTTTCTTT. Translation gives CASSLVLGEAFF.

At least ten counts were recorded for this clonotype. The genes are TRBV5-6 and TRBJ2-7; possibly TRBD1 for D (6 bases). V was pared by 5 bases and J by 4 bases, with 10 bases between. Germline lookup yields CDR1 SGHDT and CDR2 YYEEEE. The CDR3 extends over 12 amino acids. The DNA of the CDR3 is TGTGCCAGCAGTCGGGACAAATACGAGCAGTACGTC. Translating it yields CASSRDKYEQYV.

This clonotype came up many times. The chain has TRBV4-1 and TRBJ2-3; D is uncertain. Germline V gene data show CDR1 as MGHRA and CDR2 as YSYEKL. The CDR3 covers 14 residues. Trimming took off 2 bases at V and 1 base at J, with 7 bases between the two ends. The CDR3 nucleotides read TGCGCCAGCAGCCAAATTGGGGGCACAGATACGCAGTATTTT. The encoded protein is CASSQIGGTDTQYF.

This clonotype was seen repeatedly, ten times or more. V is TRBV2 and J is TRBJ2-7; a possible D gene is TRBD1 (5 bases). This CDR3 comprises 15 residues. The V gene's germline CDR1 is SNHLY and CDR2 FYNNEI. Trimming removed 0 bases at V and 2 bases at J, with 11 bases between. CDR3 bases: TGTGCCAGCAGTGAAGCCCTCGACAGTACCTACGAGCAGTACTTC. Its protein is CASSEALDSTYEQYF.

The gene calls are TRBV19 and TRBJ2-7, with a tentative D call TRBD2 (5 bases). The CDR3 is 15 residues long. V was pared by 1 base and J by 6 bases, with 16 bases between. Germline values: CDR1 LNHDA, CDR2 SQIVND (reference sequence). The CDR3: CASSIGFTAGVEQYF. The CDR3 DNA is TGTGCCAGTAGTATAGGATTCACGGCCGGGGTCGAGCAGTACTTC.